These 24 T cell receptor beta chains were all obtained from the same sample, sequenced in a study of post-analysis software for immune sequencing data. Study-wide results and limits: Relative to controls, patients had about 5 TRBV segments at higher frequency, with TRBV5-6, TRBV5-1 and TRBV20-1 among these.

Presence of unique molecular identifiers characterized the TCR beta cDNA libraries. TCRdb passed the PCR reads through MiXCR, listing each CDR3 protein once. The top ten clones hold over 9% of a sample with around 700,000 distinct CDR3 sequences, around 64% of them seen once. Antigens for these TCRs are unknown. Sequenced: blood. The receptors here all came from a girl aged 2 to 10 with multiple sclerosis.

The CDR3 DNA reads TGTGCCAGCAGCCAAGGGGGACAGCCACTCCATGAGCAGTTCTTC. Its translation is CASSQGGQPLHEQFF. The genes are TRBV3-1 and TRBJ2-1, with 7 bases lining up with TRBD1. The length of the CDR3 is 15 residues. Trimming cost V 1 base and J 8 bases; bases outside gene matches: 8. Germline V gene data show CDR1 as LGHDT and CDR2 as YNNKEL (reference sequence).

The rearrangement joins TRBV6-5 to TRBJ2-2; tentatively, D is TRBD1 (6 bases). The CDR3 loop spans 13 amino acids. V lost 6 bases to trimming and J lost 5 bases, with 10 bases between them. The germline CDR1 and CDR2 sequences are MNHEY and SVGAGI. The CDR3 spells CASSSGVTGELFF. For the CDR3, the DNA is TGTGCCAGCAGCTCAGGGGTTACCGGGGAGCTGTTTTTT.

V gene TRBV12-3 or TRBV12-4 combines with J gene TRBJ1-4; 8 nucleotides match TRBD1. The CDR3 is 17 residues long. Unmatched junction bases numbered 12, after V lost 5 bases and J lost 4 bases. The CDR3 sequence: CASSPNRGMPDNEKLFF. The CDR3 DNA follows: TGTGCCAGCAGTCCCAACAGGGGGATGCCAGATAATGAAAAACTGTTTTTT.

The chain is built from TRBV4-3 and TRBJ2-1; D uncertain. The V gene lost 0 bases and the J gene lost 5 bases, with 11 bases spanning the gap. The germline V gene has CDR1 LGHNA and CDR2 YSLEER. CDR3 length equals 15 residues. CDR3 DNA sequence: TGCGCCAGCAGCCAAGATTGGAATACCAACAATGAGCAGTTCTTC. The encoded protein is CASSQDWNTNNEQFF.

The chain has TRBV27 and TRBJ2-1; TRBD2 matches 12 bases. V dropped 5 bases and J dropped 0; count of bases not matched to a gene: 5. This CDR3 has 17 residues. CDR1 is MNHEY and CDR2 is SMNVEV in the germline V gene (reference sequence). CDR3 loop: CASSPRLAGASYNEQFF. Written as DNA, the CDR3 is TGTGCCAGCAGTCCTCGACTAGCGGGAGCCTCCTACAATGAGCAGTTCTTC.

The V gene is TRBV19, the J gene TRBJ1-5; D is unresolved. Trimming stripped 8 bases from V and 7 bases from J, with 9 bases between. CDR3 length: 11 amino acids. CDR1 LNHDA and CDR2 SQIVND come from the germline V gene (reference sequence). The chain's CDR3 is CASGFGQPQHF. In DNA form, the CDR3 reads TGTGCCAGTGGGTTCGGACAGCCCCAGCATTTT. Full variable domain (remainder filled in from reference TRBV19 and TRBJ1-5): DGGITQSPKYLFRKEGQNVTLSCEQNLNHDAMYWYRQDPGQGLRLIYYSQIVNDFQKGDIAEGYSVSREKKESFPLTVTSAQKNPTAFYLCASGFGQPQHFGDGTRLSIL.

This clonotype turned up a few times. This CDR3 reads CASSYSRMQGLQGEQFF. The DNA for the CDR3 is TGTGCCAGCAGTTACTCGAGAATGCAGGGCTTACAGGGGGAGCAGTTCTTC. V gene TRBV6-5 combines with J gene TRBJ2-1, with 7 bases identical to TRBD1. The CDR3 is 17 residues long. The junction had 15 bases not matched to a gene; V was cut back by 0 bases and J by 10 bases. Per germline, CDR1 MNHEY and CDR2 SVGAGI.

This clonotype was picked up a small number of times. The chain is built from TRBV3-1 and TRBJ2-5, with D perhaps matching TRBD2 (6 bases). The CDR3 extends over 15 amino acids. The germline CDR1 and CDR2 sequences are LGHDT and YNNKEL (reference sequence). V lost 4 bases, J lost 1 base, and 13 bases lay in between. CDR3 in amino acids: CASSPPRDFQETQYF. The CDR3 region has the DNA TGTGCCAGCAGCCCACCCAGGGACTTCCAAGAGACCCAGTACTTC.

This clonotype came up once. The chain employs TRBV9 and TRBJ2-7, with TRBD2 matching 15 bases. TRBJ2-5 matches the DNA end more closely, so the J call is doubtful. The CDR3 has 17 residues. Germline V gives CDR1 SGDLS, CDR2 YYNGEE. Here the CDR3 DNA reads TGTGCCAGCAGCGGTGGACTAGCGGGGGGGCCGTTGGAGACCCAGTACTTC. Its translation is CASSGGLAGGPLETQYF.

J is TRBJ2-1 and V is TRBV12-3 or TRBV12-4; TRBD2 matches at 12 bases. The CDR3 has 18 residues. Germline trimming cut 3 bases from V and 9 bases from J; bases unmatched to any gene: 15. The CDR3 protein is CASSFEGRLAGDLGEQFF. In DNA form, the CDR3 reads TGTGCCAGCAGTTTTGAGGGCAGACTAGCGGGAGATTTGGGTGAGCAGTTCTTC.

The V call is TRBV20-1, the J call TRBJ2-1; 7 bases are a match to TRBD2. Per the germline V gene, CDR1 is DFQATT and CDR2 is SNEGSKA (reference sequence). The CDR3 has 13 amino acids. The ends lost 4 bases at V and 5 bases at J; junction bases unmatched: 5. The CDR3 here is CSAIAGVNNEQFF. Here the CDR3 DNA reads TGCAGTGCTATCGCGGGGGTCAACAATGAGCAGTTCTTC.

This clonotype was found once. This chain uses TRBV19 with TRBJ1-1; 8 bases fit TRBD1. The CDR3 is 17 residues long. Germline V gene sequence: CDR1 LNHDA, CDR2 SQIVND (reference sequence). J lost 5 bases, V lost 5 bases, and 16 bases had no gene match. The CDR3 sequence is CASSLIPGQGASTEAFF. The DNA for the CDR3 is TGTGCCAGTAGTCTCATTCCCGGCCAGGGGGCGTCGACTGAAGCTTTCTTT.

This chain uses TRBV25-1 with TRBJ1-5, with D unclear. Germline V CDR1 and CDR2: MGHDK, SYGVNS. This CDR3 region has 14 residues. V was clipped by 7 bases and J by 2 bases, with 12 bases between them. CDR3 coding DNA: TGTGCCAGCACCCCACCTAGGGGCAATCAGCCCCAGCATTTT. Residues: CASTPPRGNQPQHF.

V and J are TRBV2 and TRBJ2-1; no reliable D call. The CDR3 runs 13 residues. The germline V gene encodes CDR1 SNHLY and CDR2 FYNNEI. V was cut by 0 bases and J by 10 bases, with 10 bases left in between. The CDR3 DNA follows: TGTGCCAGCAGTGAAGCGCTTACCATGGAGCAGTTCTTC. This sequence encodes CASSEALTMEQFF.

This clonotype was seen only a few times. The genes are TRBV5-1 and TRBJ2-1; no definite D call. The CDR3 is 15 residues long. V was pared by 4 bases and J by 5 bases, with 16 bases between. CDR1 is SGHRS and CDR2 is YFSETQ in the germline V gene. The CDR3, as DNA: TGCGCCAGCAGCCCCAGCCTACACCAGAACAATGAGCAGTTCTTC. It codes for CASSPSLHQNNEQFF.

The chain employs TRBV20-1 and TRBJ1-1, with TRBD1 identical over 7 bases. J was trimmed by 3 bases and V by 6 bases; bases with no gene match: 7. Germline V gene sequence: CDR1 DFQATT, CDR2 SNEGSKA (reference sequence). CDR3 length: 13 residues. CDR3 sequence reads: CSAETGRDTEAFF. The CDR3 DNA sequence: TGCAGTGCAGAGACAGGGCGGGACACTGAAGCTTTCTTT.

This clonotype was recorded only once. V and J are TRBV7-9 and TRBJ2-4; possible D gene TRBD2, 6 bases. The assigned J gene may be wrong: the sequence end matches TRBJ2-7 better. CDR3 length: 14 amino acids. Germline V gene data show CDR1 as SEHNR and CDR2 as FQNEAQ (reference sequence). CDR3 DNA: TGTGCCAGCAGCGGCCGGGACTCAGACTACGAGCAGTACTTC. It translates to CASSGRDSDYEQYF.

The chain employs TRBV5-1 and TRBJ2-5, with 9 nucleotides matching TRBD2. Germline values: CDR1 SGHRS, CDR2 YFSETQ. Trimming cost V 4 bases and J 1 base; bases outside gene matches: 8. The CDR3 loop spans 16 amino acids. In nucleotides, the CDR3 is TGCGCCAGCAGCCCGAGGGCTAGCGGGATCCAAGAGACCCAGTACTTC. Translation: CASSPRASGIQETQYF.

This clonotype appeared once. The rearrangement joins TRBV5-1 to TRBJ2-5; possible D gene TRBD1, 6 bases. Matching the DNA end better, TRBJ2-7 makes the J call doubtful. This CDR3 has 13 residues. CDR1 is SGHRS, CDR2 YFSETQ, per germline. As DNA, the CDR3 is TGCGCCAGCAGCTTGGACAGGGATGGCGAGCAGTACTTC. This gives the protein CASSLDRDGEQYF.

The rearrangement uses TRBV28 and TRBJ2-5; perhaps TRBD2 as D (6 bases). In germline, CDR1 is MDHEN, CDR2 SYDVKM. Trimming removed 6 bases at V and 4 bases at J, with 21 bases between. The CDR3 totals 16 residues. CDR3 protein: CASSFDMGGLGETQYF. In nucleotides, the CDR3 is TGTGCCAGCAGCTTCGACATGGGGGGTCTGGGAGAGACCCAGTACTTC.

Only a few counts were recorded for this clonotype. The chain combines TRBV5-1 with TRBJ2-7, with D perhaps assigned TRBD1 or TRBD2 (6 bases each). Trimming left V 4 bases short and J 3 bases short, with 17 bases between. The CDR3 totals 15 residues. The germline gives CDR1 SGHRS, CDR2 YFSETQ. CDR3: CASSGLLGGGYEQYF. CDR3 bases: TGCGCCAGCAGCGGCCTCCTGGGGGGCGGCTACGAGCAGTACTTC.

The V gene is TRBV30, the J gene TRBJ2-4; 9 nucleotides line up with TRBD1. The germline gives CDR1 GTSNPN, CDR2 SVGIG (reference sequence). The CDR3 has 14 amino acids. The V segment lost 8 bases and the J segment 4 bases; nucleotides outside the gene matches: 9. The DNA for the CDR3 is TGTGCCCTGGAGGCCGGGACAGGGAAAAACATTCAGTACTTC. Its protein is CALEAGTGKNIQYF.

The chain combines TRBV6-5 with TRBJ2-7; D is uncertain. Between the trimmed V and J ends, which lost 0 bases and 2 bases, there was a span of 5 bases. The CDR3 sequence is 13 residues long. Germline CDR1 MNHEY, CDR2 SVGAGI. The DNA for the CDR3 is TGTGCCAGCAGTTACTCGTATACCTACGAGCAGTACTTC. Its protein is CASSYSYTYEQYF.

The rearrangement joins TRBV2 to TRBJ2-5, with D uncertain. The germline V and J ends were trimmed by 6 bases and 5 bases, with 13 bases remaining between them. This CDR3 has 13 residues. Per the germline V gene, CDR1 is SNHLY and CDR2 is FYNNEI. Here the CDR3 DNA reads TGTGCCAGCAGGGATCTAGTACTCGAGACCCAGTACTTC. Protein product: CASRDLVLETQYF.